These 26 T cell receptor beta chains share one sample of origin, sequenced in a study of OX40 agonist ivuxolimab in advanced cancers. Clones were read by immunoSEQ multiplex PCR, and TCRdb kept only the in-frame ones, dropping some. The table shows 65,000 to 80,000 clones, with over 90% occurring only once. Specimen: CD4+ or CD8+ T cells sorted from blood, collected in a trial of the OX40 agonist ivuxolimab. The origin of the receptors is an adult with an advanced solid tumor such as melanoma, head and neck, liver or kidney cancer.

The V gene is TRBV6-5, the J gene TRBJ2-7; 8 bases are shared with TRBD1. V lost 6 bases to trimming and J lost 6 bases; unmatched junction nucleotides: 13. The CDR3 is 15 amino acids. The germline V gene encodes CDR1 MNHEY and CDR2 SVGAGI. The CDR3 DNA is TGTGCCAGCAGCCAACCCCGGACAGGGAAAGGCGAGCAGTACTTC. Translating it yields CASSQPRTGKGEQYF.

This sequence joins TRBV4-2 and TRBJ2-5; tentatively, D is TRBD2 (7 bases). The germline CDR1 and CDR2 sequences are LGHNA and YNFKEQ. This CDR3 region has 15 residues. Trimming took off 1 base at V and 0 bases at J, with 9 bases between the two ends. The CDR3 sequence is CASSQGGGYQETQYF. CDR3 coding DNA: TGTGCCAGCAGCCAAGGGGGGGGCTACCAAGAGACCCAGTACTTC.

The rearrangement joins TRBV7-2 to TRBJ2-7; TRBD1 or TRBD2 may be the D gene (6 bases each). Deletions cut 5 bases from V and 3 bases from J, with 20 bases between. The length of the CDR3 is 16 residues. The germline gives CDR1 SGHTA, CDR2 FQGNSA. The CDR3 here is CASSRDGGSRVYEQYF. The CDR3 DNA reads TGTGCCAGCAGCCGCGACGGGGGCTCTCGAGTCTACGAGCAGTACTTC.

The chain carries TRBV5-6 and TRBJ2-1, with no clear D. The ends were cut back, 0 bases at V and 7 bases at J, with 5 bases in the middle. The germline gives CDR1 SGHDT, CDR2 YYEEEE. CDR3 length: 12 residues. The CDR3 here is CASSLAGNEQFF. The CDR3 DNA is TGTGCCAGCAGCTTGGCCGGGAATGAGCAGTTCTTC. The full variable domain, completed using reference TRBV5-6 and TRBJ2-1, is DAGVTQSPTHLIKTRGQQVTLRCSPKSGHDTVSWYQQALGQGPQFIFQYYEEEERQRGNFPDRFSGHQFPNYSSELNVNALLLGDSALYLCASSLAGNEQFFGPGTRLTVL.

This chain connects TRBV5-4 to TRBJ2-3; 9 positions match TRBD1. The CDR3 loop spans 16 amino acids. The J segment lost 3 bases and the V segment lost 6 bases, leaving 11 bases of the junction unmatched. Germline V gene sequence: CDR1 SGHNT, CDR2 YYREEE (reference sequence). Here the CDR3 reads CASTEAGTGITDTQYF. CDR3 nucleotide sequence: TGTGCCAGCACGGAAGCCGGGACAGGGATTACAGATACGCAGTATTTT.

The gene calls are TRBV13 and TRBJ2-5, with D possibly TRBD2 on 5 matching bases. This CDR3 is 13 amino acids long. Trimming pared 0 bases from V and 5 bases from J, leaving 7 bases between. Per the germline V gene, CDR1 is PRHDT and CDR2 is FYEKMQ (reference sequence). CDR3 sequence: CASSLGRVETQYF. The CDR3 DNA reads as TGTGCCAGCAGCTTAGGGCGGGTGGAGACCCAGTACTTC.

The chain uses TRBV29-1 and TRBJ2-2, with D maybe TRBD1 (5 bases). Trimming left V 1 base short and J 5 bases short, with 8 bases between. The germline V gene has CDR1 SQVTM and CDR2 ANQGSEA. The length of the CDR3 is 13 residues. CDR3 bases: TGCAGCGTTGAAGGGGGCCGGACCGGGGAGCTGTTTTTT. As protein: CSVEGGRTGELFF.

The chain uses TRBV6-5 and TRBJ2-7, with TRBD1 as a possible D gene (5 bases). V was cut by 3 bases and J by 0 bases, with 12 bases left in between. The germline CDR1 and CDR2 sequences are MNHEY and SVGAGI. The CDR3 sequence is 15 residues long. CDR3 loop: CASSYSDRYSYEQYF. The CDR3 bases are TGTGCCAGCAGTTATTCCGACAGATACTCCTACGAGCAGTACTTC.

The chain joins TRBV19 to TRBJ1-5; no definite D call. V shed 3 bases and J shed 7 bases, with 13 bases lying between them. The CDR3 is 14 residues long. Germline V gives CDR1 LNHDA, CDR2 SQIVND (reference sequence). As DNA, the CDR3 is TGTGCCAGTAGTATGGATCGGAGAAGGCAGCCCCAGCATTTT. This sequence encodes CASSMDRRRQPQHF.

The V gene is TRBV7-2, the J gene TRBJ2-5, with D unresolved. Trimming removed 0 bases at V and 1 base at J, with 9 bases between. From germline, CDR1 is SGHTA and CDR2 FQGNSA. There are 15 residues in the CDR3. CDR3 amino acids: CASSLALRTQETQYF. DNA for the CDR3: TGTGCCAGCAGCTTAGCTCTGCGCACCCAAGAGACCCAGTACTTC.

This chain links TRBV11-2 with TRBJ1-1; the D is unclear. CDR3 length: 14 amino acids. V lost 0 bases and J 3 bases, leaving 8 bases between the germline ends. Per the germline V gene, CDR1 is SGHAT and CDR2 is FQNNGV. The CDR3 DNA is TGTGCCAGCAGCTTAGATAAAGGTTACACTGAAGCTTTCTTT. Protein: CASSLDKGYTEAFF.

The chain recombines TRBV29-1 with TRBJ2-7; D is perhaps TRBD1 (5 bases). Germline CDR1 SQVTM, CDR2 ANQGSEA. The CDR3 contains 12 residues. V dropped 3 bases and J dropped 7 bases, with 13 bases sitting between them. The chain's CDR3 is CSVERRDNEQYF. The CDR3 nucleotides are TGCAGCGTTGAGCGCAGGGATAATGAGCAGTACTTC.

The chain combines TRBV4-3 with TRBJ2-7, with a possible D match to TRBD2 (7 bases). Germline values: CDR1 LGHNA, CDR2 YSLEER. This CDR3 region has 13 residues. V was clipped by 0 bases and J by 6 bases, with 9 bases between them. CDR3 sequence: CASSQDGGAEQYF. DNA for the CDR3: TGCGCCAGCAGCCAAGATGGGGGGGCCGAGCAGTACTTC.

The chain links TRBV4-2 to TRBJ2-7; D may be TRBD1 (5 bases). CDR3 length: 21 amino acids. The V gene's germline CDR1 is LGHNA and CDR2 YNFKEQ. The V end lost 0 bases, the J end lost 2 bases, and 29 bases lay between the germline ends. CDR3 in DNA: TGTGCCAGCAGCCAAGATCTTTTTCCGTTGGGGATCGATAGGGGTACCTACGAGCAGTACTTC. It translates to CASSQDLFPLGIDRGTYEQYF.

This clone was picked up one time. Germline is not matched at one junction end, which may reflect a read error. The J gene is TRBJ1-6, the V gene TRBV27, with D possibly matching TRBD1 (5 bases). This CDR3 has 15 amino acids. Germline CDR1 and CDR2: MNHEY and SMNVEV (reference sequence). The CDR3 sequence is CASRLSGDPVSPLHF. DNA of the CDR3: TGTGCCAGCAGGTTATCCGGGGACCCTGTTTCACCCCTCCACTTT.

The V call is TRBV4-1, the J call TRBJ1-3; 9 bases fit TRBD1. V shed 4 bases and J 2 bases; nucleotides not matched to a gene: 12. This CDR3 contains 18 residues. CDR1 and CDR2 from the germline V gene are MGHRA and YSYEKL. The CDR3 spells CASSPQHRTGGAGNTIYF. DNA of the CDR3: TGCGCCAGCAGCCCCCAACATCGTACAGGGGGCGCTGGAAACACCATATATTTT.

This clone was counted between two and nine times. The chain employs TRBV27 and TRBJ2-6; D possibly corresponds to TRBD1 (6 bases). This CDR3 spans 16 amino acids. The ends were cut back, 5 bases at V and 1 base at J, with 12 bases in the middle. The germline V gene encodes CDR1 MNHEY and CDR2 SMNVEV (reference sequence). CDR3 DNA sequence: TGTGCCAGCAGTACTCTCGGGACATCTGGGGCCAACGTCCTGACTTTC. Translated, it gives CASSTLGTSGANVLTF. Variable domain in full (rest from reference TRBV27 and TRBJ2-6): EAQVTQNPRYLITVTGKKLTVTCSQNMNHEYMSWYRQDPGLGLRQIYYSMNVEVTDKGDVPEGYKVSRKEKRNFPLILESPSPNQTSLYFCASSTLGTSGANVLTFGAGSRLTVL.

The chain uses TRBV19 and TRBJ1-5; D gene uncertain. The CDR3 is made up of 16 amino acids. The V gene lost 6 bases and the J gene lost 0 bases, with 15 bases spanning the gap. CDR1 is LNHDA and CDR2 is SQIVND in the germline V gene (reference sequence). The CDR3 region has the DNA TGTGCCAGTAGCAATCCATCGAGTTATAGCAATCAGCCCCAGCATTTT. Translating it yields CASSNPSSYSNQPQHF.

The chain's CDR3 is CASSFGTRNEQFF. DNA of the CDR3: TGTGCCAGCAGCTTCGGGACTAGAAATGAGCAGTTCTTC. This chain connects TRBV5-6 to TRBJ2-1; 8 nucleotides agree with TRBD2. J gave up 7 bases and V 2 bases, and 2 bases lay outside the gene matches. Per germline, CDR1 SGHDT and CDR2 YYEEEE. This CDR3 is 13 amino acids long.

Here the CDR3 reads CASSFLDSPYEQYF. CDR3 nucleotides: TGTGCCAGCAGTTTCCTGGACTCGCCCTACGAGCAGTACTTC. J is TRBJ2-7 and V is TRBV27; a possible D gene is TRBD2 (5 bases). The CDR3 is 14 residues long. The germline V gene has CDR1 MNHEY and CDR2 SMNVEV (reference sequence). V shed 3 bases and J shed 2 bases, with 11 bases lying between them.

The CDR3 DNA sequence: TGCGCCAGCAGCCAAGGGTATGGGGTCTCCTACGAGCAGTACTTC. This sequence encodes CASSQGYGVSYEQYF. The gene calls are TRBV4-3 and TRBJ2-7; D unclear. CDR1 and CDR2 from the germline V gene are LGHNA and YSLEER. This CDR3 region has 15 residues. V was shortened by 1 base and J by 0 bases, with 10 bases between the two germline ends.

The chain recombines TRBV2 with TRBJ2-7; D gene unclear. The V and J ends lost 4 bases and 0 bases respectively, with 13 bases between them. The CDR3 is 15 amino acids. Germline V gene data show CDR1 as SNHLY and CDR2 as FYNNEI. The CDR3 protein is CASSGLTAVSYEQYF. The CDR3 DNA follows: TGTGCCAGCAGTGGGCTGACGGCCGTCTCCTACGAGCAGTACTTC.

The J gene is TRBJ1-5, the V gene TRBV4-1; TRBD1 is a possible D gene (6 bases). V dropped 1 base and J dropped 4 bases, with 8 bases sitting between them. The CDR3 totals 14 residues. The V gene's germline CDR1 is MGHRA and CDR2 YSYEKL. The CDR3 DNA reads TGCGCCAGCAGCCAAGCTCAGGGGAATCAGCCCCAGCATTTT. This encodes CASSQAQGNQPQHF.

The genes are TRBV4-1 and TRBJ2-1; 13 positions match TRBD2. The V and J ends lost 4 bases and 4 bases, in that order; junction bases with no gene match: 16. The CDR3 runs to 20 residues. Per the germline V gene, CDR1 is MGHRA and CDR2 is YSYEKL. The chain's CDR3 is CASSRIPGTSGNTPYNEQFF. The CDR3 DNA follows: TGCGCCAGCAGCCGAATACCCGGGACTAGCGGGAATACACCGTACAATGAGCAGTTCTTC.

The rearrangement uses TRBV28 and TRBJ2-2; D may match TRBD1 or TRBD2 (6 bases each). Trimming stripped 3 bases from V and 7 bases from J, with 9 bases between. Germline CDR1 reads MDHEN; CDR2 reads SYDVKM. There are 13 residues in the CDR3. The CDR3 DNA follows: TGTGCCAGCAGTTTGGGGGGCGGCGGGGAGCTGTTTTTT. This encodes CASSLGGGGELFF.

This chain joins TRBV5-4 and TRBJ2-3; TRBD1 aligns across 7 bases. Trimming cost V 2 bases and J 8 bases; bases outside gene matches: 2. Germline CDR1 and CDR2: SGHNT and YYREEE (reference sequence). This CDR3 has 12 amino acids. Here the CDR3 reads CASSLGGATQYF. The CDR3 coding sequence is TGTGCCAGCAGCTTAGGGGGCGCTACGCAGTATTTT.